The sample holds many counts of the clone carrying this TCR beta chain. Its antigen is not identified. These data belong to a study of naive and memory T cell subsets. Notes on the study in general: This RNA-based method may be sensitive to activation-related transcript changes.

An oligonucleotide containing a UMI was ligated to the 3' end of TCR cDNA. Adult healthy volunteers gave 2.5 ml peripheral blood for whole-blood RNA. Input was about 1 to 1,100 ng of DNase-treated total RNA without cell sorting. Germline V lookup: CDR1 SQVTM, CDR2 ANQGSEA. This CDR3 is built from 14 residues. With 6 bases removed from V and 2 bases from J, the gap between germline ends came to 16 bases. Amplification of ligated cDNA took four PCR rounds with SP2 and nested alpha and beta constant primers. For blood and skin samples, reverse transcription used TCR alpha and beta constant primers. Via MiXCR, TCRdb re-called the 5' RACE reads, giving one row per CDR3 protein. This sample has 50,000 to 60,000 distinct CDR3 sequences, with roughly 7.5% found just once.

The chain couples TRBV29-1 to TRBJ1-1; possibly TRBD1 for D (6 bases). This receptor was obtained from a female donor in good health. Here the CDR3 reads CSVRPGQPNTEAFF. Written as DNA, the CDR3 is TGCAGCGTAAGACCGGGACAACCAAACACTGAAGCTTTCTTT.